Shown below are 15 T cell receptor beta chains from a single sample sequenced in a study of blood T cell repertoires in COVID-19. Clones were read by immunoSEQ multiplex PCR, and TCRdb kept only the in-frame ones, dropping some. Here the sample spans about 180,000 clones, about 79% being singletons. Sequenced sample: PBMCs or T cells enriched from blood (not recorded which). The receptors stem from a man in his fifties or sixties who had recovered from COVID-19.

This chain uses TRBV6-5 with TRBJ1-4, with D perhaps matching TRBD1 (5 bases). This CDR3 has 15 amino acids. CDR1 and CDR2 (germline): MNHEY, SVGAGI. V was shortened by 6 bases and J by 7 bases, with 18 bases between the two germline ends. CDR3: CASRRQGRLGEKLFF. Here the CDR3 DNA reads TGTGCCAGCAGGAGGCAGGGAAGGTTGGGTGAAAAACTGTTTTTT.

The V gene is TRBV9, the J gene TRBJ2-2, with D maybe TRBD2 (5 bases). Germline loops: CDR1 SGDLS, CDR2 YYNGEE. The CDR3 consists of 17 residues. Trimming left V 0 bases short and J 0 bases short, with 12 bases between. The CDR3 loop is CASSVGGAIANTGELFF. CDR3 nucleotide sequence: TGTGCCAGCAGCGTAGGGGGAGCTATAGCGAACACCGGGGAGCTGTTTTTT.

The V and J genes are TRBV11-2 and TRBJ2-3, with 7 bases matching TRBD1. After removal of 1 base from V and 4 bases from J, the junction contained 5 bases not matched to a gene. The length of the CDR3 is 15 residues. Germline V gene data show CDR1 as SGHAT and CDR2 as FQNNGV. CDR3 region: CASSLGGGRADTQYF. CDR3 bases: TGTGCCAGCAGCTTAGGAGGGGGCCGGGCAGATACGCAGTATTTT.

J is TRBJ2-7 and V is TRBV20-1, with 9 bases lining up with TRBD2. The length of the CDR3 is 15 residues. Germline V lookup: CDR1 DFQATT, CDR2 SNEGSKA (reference sequence). Losses at the gene ends were 3 bases for V and 2 bases for J; bases not matched to a gene: 8. CDR3 nucleotides: TGCAGTGCTAGTACAAGCGGGGGGCTTACCTACGAGCAGTACTTC. Its protein product is CSASTSGGLTYEQYF.

The chain carries TRBV3-1 (or the pseudogene TRBV3-2) and TRBJ1-1, with 7 bases identical to TRBD1. Looked up from germline, CDR1 is LGHDT and CDR2 is YNNKEL (reference sequence). V was clipped by 3 bases and J by 8 bases; unmatched bases: 3. The CDR3 consists of 12 residues. CDR3 amino acids: CASSHGTAEAFF. The CDR3 DNA sequence: TGTGCCAGCAGCCATGGGACAGCAGAAGCTTTCTTT.

This clone was recorded a few times. This chain joins TRBV21-1 and TRBJ1-2; TRBD1 is taken as the D call from the table, unchecked against the DNA. TRBV21-1 corresponds to a pseudogene. This CDR3 is 14 amino acids long. The CDR3 sequence: CASSMSRDSYGYTF. The CDR3 nucleotides read TGTGCCAGCAGCATGAGCCGGGACAGCTATGGCTACACCTTC.

The chain couples TRBV4-2 to TRBJ2-1; D is possibly TRBD2 (6 bases). This CDR3 has 15 residues. V was pared by 6 bases and J by 0 bases, with 12 bases between. The germline V gene has CDR1 LGHNA and CDR2 YNFKEQ. The CDR3 protein is CASSGEAASYNEQFF. Here the CDR3 DNA reads TGTGCCAGCAGTGGGGAGGCAGCCTCCTACAATGAGCAGTTCTTC.

The chain links TRBV6-6 to TRBJ1-2; TRBD1 matches at 10 bases. Germline V gene data show CDR1 as MNHNY and CDR2 as SVGAGI (reference sequence). With 5 bases clipped from V and 2 bases from J, the junction kept 11 bases outside the gene matches. The CDR3 is 17 residues long. The DNA for the CDR3 is TGTGCCAGCAGTCTTACGCCCCGACAGGGGGCGAACTATGGCTACACCTTC. This codes for CASSLTPRQGANYGYTF.

This chain joins TRBV28 and TRBJ1-2; the match to TRBD1 covers 10 bases. Per germline, CDR1 MDHEN and CDR2 SYDVKM. Trimming took 5 bases from V and 5 from J; bases not matched to a gene: 2. This CDR3 has 13 residues. CDR3 sequence: CASSRDRGYGYTF. CDR3 nucleotide sequence: TGTGCCAGCAGTCGGGACAGGGGTTATGGCTACACCTTC.

The chain carries TRBV7-6 and TRBJ2-2; no reliable D call. CDR1 and CDR2 (germline): SGHVS, FNYEAQ. The CDR3 is 12 amino acids. The V end was cut by 1 base, the J end by 8 bases, with 5 bases between. The chain's CDR3 is CASSLDTGELFF. The CDR3 nucleotides read TGTGCCAGCAGCTTAGATACTGGGGAGCTGTTTTTT.

The CDR3 DNA reads TGCGCCAGCAGTGAACGAGTAAGCTCCTACAATGAGCAGTTCTTC. Protein product: CASSERVSSYNEQFF. The gene calls are TRBV10-2 and TRBJ2-1; D not certain. The CDR3 totals 15 residues. Trimming removed 3 bases at V and 0 bases at J, with 9 bases between. From germline, CDR1 is WSHSY and CDR2 SAAADI.

The chain recombines TRBV6-5 with TRBJ1-1, with D maybe TRBD1 (6 bases). The V and J ends lost 9 bases and 4 bases respectively, with 15 bases between them. The CDR3 is 13 amino acids. Germline values: CDR1 MNHEY, CDR2 SVGAGI. CDR3 sequence reads: CASYTGWATEAFF. The DNA of the CDR3 is TGTGCCAGTTATACAGGGTGGGCCACTGAAGCTTTCTTT.

The rearrangement uses TRBV5-1 and TRBJ2-1; 14 nucleotides line up with TRBD2. The ends lost 5 bases at V and 7 bases at J; junction bases unmatched: 8. This CDR3 comprises 16 residues. Germline loops: CDR1 SGHRS, CDR2 YFSETQ. The CDR3 loop reads CASSRGTSGGLNEQFF. The CDR3, as DNA: TGCGCCAGCAGTCGTGGGACTAGCGGGGGCCTTAATGAGCAGTTCTTC.

The V and J genes are TRBV5-1 and TRBJ2-3, with a tentative D call TRBD1 (6 bases). V lost 2 bases to trimming and J lost 0 bases, with 10 bases between them. This CDR3 comprises 15 residues. Looked up from germline, CDR1 is SGHRS and CDR2 is YFSETQ. The chain's CDR3 is CASSFQGISTDTQYF. Here the CDR3 DNA reads TGCGCCAGCAGCTTCCAGGGGATTAGCACAGATACGCAGTATTTT.

The chain carries TRBV5-1 and TRBJ2-1; the match to TRBD2 covers 12 bases. In germline, CDR1 is SGHRS, CDR2 YFSETQ. There are 21 residues in the CDR3. V shed 0 bases, J shed 4 bases, and the junction held 17 bases outside the gene matches. The CDR3: CASSLGRLTSGGPRGYNEQFF. For the CDR3, the DNA is TGCGCCAGCAGCTTGGGCCGGTTAACTAGCGGGGGGCCCAGGGGATACAATGAGCAGTTCTTC. The full variable domain, rest sourced from reference TRBV5-1 and TRBJ2-1, is KAGVTQTPRYLIKTRGQQVTLSCSPISGHRSVSWYQQTPGQGLQFLFEYFSETQRNKGNFPGRFSGRQFSNSRSEMNVSTLELGDSALYLCASSLGRLTSGGPRGYNEQFFGPGTRLTVL.